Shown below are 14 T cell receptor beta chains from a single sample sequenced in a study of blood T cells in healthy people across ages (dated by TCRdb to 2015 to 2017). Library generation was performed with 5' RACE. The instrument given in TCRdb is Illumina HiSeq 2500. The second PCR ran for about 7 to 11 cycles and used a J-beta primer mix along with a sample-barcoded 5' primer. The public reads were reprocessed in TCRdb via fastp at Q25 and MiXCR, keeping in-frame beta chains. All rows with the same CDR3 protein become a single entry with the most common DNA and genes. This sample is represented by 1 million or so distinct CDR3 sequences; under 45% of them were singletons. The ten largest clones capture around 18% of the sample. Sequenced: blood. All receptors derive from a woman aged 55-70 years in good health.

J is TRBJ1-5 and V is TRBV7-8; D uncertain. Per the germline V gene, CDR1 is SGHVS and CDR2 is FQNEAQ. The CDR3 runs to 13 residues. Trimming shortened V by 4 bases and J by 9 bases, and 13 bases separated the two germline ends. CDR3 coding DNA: TGTGCCAGCAGCTCCAACGTAGATCGGCCCCAGCATTTT. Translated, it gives CASSSNVDRPQHF.

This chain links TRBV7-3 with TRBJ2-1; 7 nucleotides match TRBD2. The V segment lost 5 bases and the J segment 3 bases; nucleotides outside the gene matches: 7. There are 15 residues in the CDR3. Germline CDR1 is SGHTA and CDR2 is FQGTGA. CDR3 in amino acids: CASSAMGGSYNEQFF. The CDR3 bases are TGTGCCAGCAGCGCAATGGGCGGGAGCTACAATGAGCAGTTCTTC.

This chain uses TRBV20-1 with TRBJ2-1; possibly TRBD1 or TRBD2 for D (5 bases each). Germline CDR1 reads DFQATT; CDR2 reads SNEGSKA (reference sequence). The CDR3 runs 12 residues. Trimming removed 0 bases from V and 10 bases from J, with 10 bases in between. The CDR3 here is CSAREPWGEQFF. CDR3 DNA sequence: TGCAGTGCTAGAGAGCCATGGGGGGAGCAGTTCTTC.

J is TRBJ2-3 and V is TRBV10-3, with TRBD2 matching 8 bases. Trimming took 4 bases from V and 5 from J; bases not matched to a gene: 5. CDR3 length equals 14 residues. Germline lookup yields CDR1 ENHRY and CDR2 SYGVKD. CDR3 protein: CAISAGRAGDTQYF. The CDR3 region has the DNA TGTGCCATCAGTGCCGGGAGGGCCGGAGATACGCAGTATTTT.

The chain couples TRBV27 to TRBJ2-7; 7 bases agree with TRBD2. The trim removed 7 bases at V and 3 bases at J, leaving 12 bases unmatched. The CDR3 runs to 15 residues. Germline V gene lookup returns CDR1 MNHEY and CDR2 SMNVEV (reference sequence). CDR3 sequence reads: CASIGGRAGRYEQYF. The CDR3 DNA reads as TGTGCCAGCATCGGGGGACGAGCGGGACGCTACGAGCAGTACTTC.

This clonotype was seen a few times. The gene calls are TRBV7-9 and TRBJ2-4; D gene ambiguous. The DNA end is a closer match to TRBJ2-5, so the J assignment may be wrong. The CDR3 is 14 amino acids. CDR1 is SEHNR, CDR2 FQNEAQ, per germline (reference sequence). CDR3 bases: TGTGCCAGCAGCCTAGACCATAGTCTGGAGACCCAGTACTTC. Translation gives CASSLDHSLETQYF.

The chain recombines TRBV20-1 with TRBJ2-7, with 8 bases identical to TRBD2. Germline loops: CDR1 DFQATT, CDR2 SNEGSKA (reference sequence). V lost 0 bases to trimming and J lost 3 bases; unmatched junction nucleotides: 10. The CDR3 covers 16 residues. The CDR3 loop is CSARDHETSVGYEQYF. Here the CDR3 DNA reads TGCAGTGCTAGAGATCACGAGACTAGCGTTGGCTACGAGCAGTACTTC.

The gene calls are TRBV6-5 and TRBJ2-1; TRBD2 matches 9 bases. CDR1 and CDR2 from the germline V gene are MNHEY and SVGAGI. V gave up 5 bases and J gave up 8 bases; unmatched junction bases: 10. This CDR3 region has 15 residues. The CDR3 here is CASSPAGGPSHEQFF. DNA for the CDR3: TGTGCCAGCAGTCCCGCGGGAGGGCCTAGCCATGAGCAGTTCTTC.

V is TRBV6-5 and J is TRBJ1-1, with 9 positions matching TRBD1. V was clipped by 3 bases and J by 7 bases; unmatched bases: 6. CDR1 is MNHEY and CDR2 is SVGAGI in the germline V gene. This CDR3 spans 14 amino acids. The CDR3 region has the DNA TGTGCCAGCAGTTATGGGGACAGGGTGAATGAAGCTTTCTTT. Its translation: CASSYGDRVNEAFF.

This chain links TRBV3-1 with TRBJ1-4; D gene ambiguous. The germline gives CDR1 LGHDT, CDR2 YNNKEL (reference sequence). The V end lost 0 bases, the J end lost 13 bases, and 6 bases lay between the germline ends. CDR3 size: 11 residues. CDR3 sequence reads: CASSQDLALFF. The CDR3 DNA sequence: TGTGCCAGCAGCCAAGACCTCGCACTGTTTTTT.

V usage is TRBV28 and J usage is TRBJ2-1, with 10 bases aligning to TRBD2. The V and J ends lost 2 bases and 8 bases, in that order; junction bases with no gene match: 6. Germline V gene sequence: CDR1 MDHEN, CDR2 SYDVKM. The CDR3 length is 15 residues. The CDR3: CASSLQREGRDEQFF. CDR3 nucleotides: TGTGCCAGCAGTTTACAGCGGGAGGGCCGGGATGAGCAGTTCTTC.

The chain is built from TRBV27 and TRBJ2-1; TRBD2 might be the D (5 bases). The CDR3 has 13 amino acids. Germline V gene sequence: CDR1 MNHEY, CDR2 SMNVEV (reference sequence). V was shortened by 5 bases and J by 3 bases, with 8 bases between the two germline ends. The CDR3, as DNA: TGTGCCAGCAGTGTTGACTACTACAATGAGCAGTTCTTC. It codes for CASSVDYYNEQFF.

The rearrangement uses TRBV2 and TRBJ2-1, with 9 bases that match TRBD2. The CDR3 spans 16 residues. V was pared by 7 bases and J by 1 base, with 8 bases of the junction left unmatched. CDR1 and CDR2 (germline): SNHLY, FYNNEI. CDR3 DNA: TGTGCCAGCACTAGTAGCGGGAGTCATTCCTACAATGAGCAGTTCTTC. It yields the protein CASTSSGSHSYNEQFF.

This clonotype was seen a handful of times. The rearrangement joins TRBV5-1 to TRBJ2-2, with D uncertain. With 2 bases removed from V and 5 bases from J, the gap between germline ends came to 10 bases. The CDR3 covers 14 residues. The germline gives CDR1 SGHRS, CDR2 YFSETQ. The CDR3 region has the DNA TGCGCCAGCAGCTTCGCCCGAACGACCGGGGAGCTGTTTTTT. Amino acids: CASSFARTTGELFF.